This T cell receptor beta chain was retrieved from a study of blood T cell repertoires in COVID-19. Trimming took 1 base from V and 4 from J; bases not matched to a gene: 4. The germline gives CDR1 SGHDT, CDR2 YYEEEE. The CDR3 loop spans 14 amino acids. Using immunoSEQ multiplex PCR, the repertoire was profiled, and TCRdb retains in-frame clones only, with some absent. Here the sample spans some 290,000 clones, approximately 90% being singletons. The clonotype comes from a woman in her 40s with acute COVID-19. Sequencing input: PBMCs or T cells enriched from blood (not recorded which). The rearrangement joins TRBV5-6 to TRBJ1-2, with TRBD1 matching 7 bases. For the CDR3, the DNA is TGTGCCAGCAGCTTGAAGGGGGCGGCCTATGGCTACACCTTC. This sequence encodes CASSLKGAAYGYTF.